This T cell receptor beta chain was documented in a study of blood T cells in healthy people across ages. A J-beta primer mix and a sample-barcoded 5' primer were used in a second PCR of roughly 6 to 12 cycles. TCRdb re-called the 5' RACE reads through MiXCR, storing one row per CDR3 protein. The table shows 1.8 million or so distinct CDR3 sequences, with about two fifths occurring only once. V was clipped by 4 bases and J by 7 bases; unmatched bases: 9. The CDR3 sequence is 16 residues long. Germline-derived CDR1 and CDR2 are LGHNA and YNFKEQ. What was sequenced was blood. The TCR was taken from a human donor in good health. This sequence joins TRBV4-2 and TRBJ2-1; 11 nucleotides agree with TRBD2. CDR3 nucleotide sequence: TGTGCCAGCAGCCGGTTACTAGCGGGGGTCCTGAATGAGCAGTTCTTC. Translated, it gives CASSRLLAGVLNEQFF.